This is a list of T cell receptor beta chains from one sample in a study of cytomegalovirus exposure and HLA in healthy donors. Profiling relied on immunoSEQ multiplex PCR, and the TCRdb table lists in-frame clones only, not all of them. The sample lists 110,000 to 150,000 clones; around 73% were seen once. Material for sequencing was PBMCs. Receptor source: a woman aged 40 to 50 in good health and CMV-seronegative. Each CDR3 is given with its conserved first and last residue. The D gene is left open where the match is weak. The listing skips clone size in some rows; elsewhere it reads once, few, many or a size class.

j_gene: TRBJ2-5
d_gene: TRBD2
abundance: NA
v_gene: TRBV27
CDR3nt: TGTGCCAGCAGGGAACGGGCTTACGGGGGGGACCAAGAGACCCAGTACTTC
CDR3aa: CASRERAYGGDQETQYF

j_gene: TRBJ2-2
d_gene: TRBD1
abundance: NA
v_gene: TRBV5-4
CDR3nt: TGTGCCAGCAGCCCCGGGACAGGGTATTCCGGGGAGCTGTTTTTT
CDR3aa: CASSPGTGYSGELFF

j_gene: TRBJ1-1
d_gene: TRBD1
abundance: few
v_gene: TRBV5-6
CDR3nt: TGTGCCAGCAGCTGGGGGACAGGCCGACGGAACACTGAAGCTTTCTTT
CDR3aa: CASSWGTGRRNTEAFF

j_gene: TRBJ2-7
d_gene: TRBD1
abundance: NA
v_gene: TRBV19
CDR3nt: TGTGCCAGTAGTTTCACAGGGGCCTACGAGCAGTACTTC
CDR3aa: CASSFTGAYEQYF

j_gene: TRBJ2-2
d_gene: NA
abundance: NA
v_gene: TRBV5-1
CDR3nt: TGCGCCAGCAGCTCCCGGGATCAGAGCACCGGGGAGCTGTTTTTT
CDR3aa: CASSSRDQSTGELFF

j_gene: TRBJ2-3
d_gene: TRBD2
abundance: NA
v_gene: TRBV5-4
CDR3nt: TGTGCCAGCAGCTTGGGGACTAGCGGGTCAGATACGCAGTATTTT
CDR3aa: CASSLGTSGSDTQYF

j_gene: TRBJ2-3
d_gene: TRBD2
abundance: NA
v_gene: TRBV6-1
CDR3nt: TGTGCCAGCAGTAAAGAGACTAGCGGGGGACTCACAGATACGCAGTATTTT
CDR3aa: CASSKETSGGLTDTQYF

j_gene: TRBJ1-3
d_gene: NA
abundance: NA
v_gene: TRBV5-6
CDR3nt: TGTGCCAGCAGCAAGCGGGGATTTGGAAACACCATATATTTT
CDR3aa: CASSKRGFGNTIYF

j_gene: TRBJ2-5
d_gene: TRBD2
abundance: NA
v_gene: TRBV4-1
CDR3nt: TGCGCCAGCAGCCAGGGGGTTCTAGCGGGGGGACAAGAGACCCAGTACTTC
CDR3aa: CASSQGVLAGGQETQYF

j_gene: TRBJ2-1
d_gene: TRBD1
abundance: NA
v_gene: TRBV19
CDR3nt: TGTGCCAGTAGCCACCCCTCCCGGGACAGGGGAAACAATGAGCAGTTCTTC
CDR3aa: CASSHPSRDRGNNEQFF

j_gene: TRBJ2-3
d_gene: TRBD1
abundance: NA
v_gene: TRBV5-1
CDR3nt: TGCGCCAGCAGCTCAGGGGGCGGTTTTAATAGTGCTACGCAGTATTTT
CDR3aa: CASSSGGGFNSATQYF

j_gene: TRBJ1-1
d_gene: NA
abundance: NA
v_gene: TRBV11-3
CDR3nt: TGTGCCAGCAGCCTTTCCGGCACTGAAGCTTTCTTT
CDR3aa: CASSLSGTEAFF

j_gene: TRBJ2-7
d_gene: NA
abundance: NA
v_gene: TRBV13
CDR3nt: TGTGCCAGCAGCCTTCACGGAGCTAGGGAGCAGTACTTC
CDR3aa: CASSLHGAREQYF

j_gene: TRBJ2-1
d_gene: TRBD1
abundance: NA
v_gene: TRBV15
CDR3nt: TGTGCCACCAGCACTGGGACAGTTTACAATGAGCAGTTCTTC
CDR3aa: CATSTGTVYNEQFF

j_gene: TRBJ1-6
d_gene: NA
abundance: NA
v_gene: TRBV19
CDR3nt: TGTGCCAGTAGCCGGTTGGAGGGAATCCCCTCCTATAATTCACCCCTCCACTTT
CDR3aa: CASSRLEGIPSYNSPLHF

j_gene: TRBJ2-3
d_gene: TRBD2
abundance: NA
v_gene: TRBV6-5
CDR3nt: TGTGCCAGCAGTTACTCGCGGGGGGCACGGTCAGATACGCAGTATTTT
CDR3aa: CASSYSRGARSDTQYF

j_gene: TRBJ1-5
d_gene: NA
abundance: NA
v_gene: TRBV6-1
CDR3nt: TGTGCCAGCATGGCAGGGAGCAATCAGCCCCAGCATTTT
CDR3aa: CASMAGSNQPQHF

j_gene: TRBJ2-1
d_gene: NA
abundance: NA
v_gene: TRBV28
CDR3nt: TGTGCCAGCAGTCCCCCTTACAATGAGCAGTTCTTC
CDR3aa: CASSPPYNEQFF

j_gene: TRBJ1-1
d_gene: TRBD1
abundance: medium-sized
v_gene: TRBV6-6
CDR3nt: TGTGCCAGCAGTTCCGAGACAGGGTTCACTGAAGCTTTCTTT
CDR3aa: CASSSETGFTEAFF

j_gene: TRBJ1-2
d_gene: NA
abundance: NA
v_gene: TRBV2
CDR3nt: TGTGCCAGCAGATCACAGGAGATTGATGGCTACACCTTC
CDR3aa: CASRSQEIDGYTF

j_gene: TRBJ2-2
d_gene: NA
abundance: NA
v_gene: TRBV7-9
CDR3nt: TGTGCCAGCAGCGAGACAGTCACCGGGGAGCTGTTTTTT
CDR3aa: CASSETVTGELFF

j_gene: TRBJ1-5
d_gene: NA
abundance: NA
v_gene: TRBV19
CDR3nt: TGTGCCTCAGCGGGGGGGATAAACCCCGGGGGGCCCCAGCATTTT
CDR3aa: CASAGGINPGGPQHF

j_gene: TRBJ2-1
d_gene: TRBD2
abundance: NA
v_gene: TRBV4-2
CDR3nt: TGTGCCAGCAGCCAAGGGGAACTAGCGGGGGAAGGGAATGAGCAGTTCTTC
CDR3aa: CASSQGELAGEGNEQFF

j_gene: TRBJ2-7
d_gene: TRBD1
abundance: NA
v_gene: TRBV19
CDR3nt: TGTGCCAGTAGTATATCGATGGACAGGTTCAACTACGAGCAGTACTTC
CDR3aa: CASSISMDRFNYEQYF

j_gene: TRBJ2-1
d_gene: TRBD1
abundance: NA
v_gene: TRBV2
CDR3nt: TGTGCCAGCAGCCAACGACAGGGGGCAGTCAATGAGCAGTTCTTC
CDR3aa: CASSQRQGAVNEQFF

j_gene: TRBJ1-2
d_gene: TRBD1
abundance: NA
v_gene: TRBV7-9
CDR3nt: TGTGCCAGCAGCTTAACACACAGGGGTTTGGATGGCTACACCTTC
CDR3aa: CASSLTHRGLDGYTF

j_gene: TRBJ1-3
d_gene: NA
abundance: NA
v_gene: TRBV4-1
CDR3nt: TGCGCCAGCAGCCAAGGAGGTGCCAGAACCGGAAACACCATATATTTT
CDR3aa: CASSQGGARTGNTIYF

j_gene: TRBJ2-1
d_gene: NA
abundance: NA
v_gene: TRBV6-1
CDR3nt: TGTGCCAGCAGTGAAGTCGGTGAGGCCTACAATGAGCAGTTCTTC
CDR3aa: CASSEVGEAYNEQFF

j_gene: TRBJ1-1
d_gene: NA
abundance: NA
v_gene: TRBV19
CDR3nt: TGTGCCAGCAGTCCCGCGGGGGGCACTGAAGCTTTCTTT
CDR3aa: CASSPAGGTEAFF

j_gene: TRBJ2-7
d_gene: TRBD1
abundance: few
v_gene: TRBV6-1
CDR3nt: TGTGCCAGCAGTTTTTTGGACAGGGGCTACGAGCAGTACTTC
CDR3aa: CASSFLDRGYEQYF

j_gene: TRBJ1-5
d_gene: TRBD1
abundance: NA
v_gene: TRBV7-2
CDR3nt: TGTGCCAGCAGCTTTGGGACAGGGGGAGGCAATCAGCCCCAGCATTTT
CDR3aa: CASSFGTGGGNQPQHF

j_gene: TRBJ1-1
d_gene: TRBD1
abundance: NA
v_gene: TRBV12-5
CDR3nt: TGTGCTAGTGGTTTGGAAGACAGGGGGGTCACTGAAGCTTTCTTT
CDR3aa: CASGLEDRGVTEAFF

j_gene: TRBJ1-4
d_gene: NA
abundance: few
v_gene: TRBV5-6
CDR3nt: TGTGCCAGCAGCTACCAAGGGGTGGATGAAAAACTGTTTTTT
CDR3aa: CASSYQGVDEKLFF

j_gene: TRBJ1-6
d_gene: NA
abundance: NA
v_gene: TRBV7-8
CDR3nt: TGTGCCAGCAGCCCTCAGGCGGGGAATTCACCCCTCCACTTT
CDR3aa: CASSPQAGNSPLHF

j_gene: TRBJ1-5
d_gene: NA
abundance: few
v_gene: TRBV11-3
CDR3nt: TGTGCCAGCAGCTTAGATTACTATAGCAATCAGCCCCAGCATTTT
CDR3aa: CASSLDYYSNQPQHF

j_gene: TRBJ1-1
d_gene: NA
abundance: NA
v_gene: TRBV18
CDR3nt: TGTGCCAGCTCACCATCCACAGGGTTAGAAACTGAAGCTTTCTTT
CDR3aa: CASSPSTGLETEAFF

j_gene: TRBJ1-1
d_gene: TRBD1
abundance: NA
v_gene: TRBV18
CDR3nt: TGTGCCAGCTCAGCGACAGGGGCCCTGAACACTGAAGCTTTCTTT
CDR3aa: CASSATGALNTEAFF

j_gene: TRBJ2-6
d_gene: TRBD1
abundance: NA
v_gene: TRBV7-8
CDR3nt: TGTGCCAGCAGCTCACGGACAGGATCCGCCTCTGGGGCCAACGTCCTGACTTTC
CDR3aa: CASSSRTGSASGANVLTF

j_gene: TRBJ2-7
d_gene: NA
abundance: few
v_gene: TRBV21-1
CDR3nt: TGTGCCAGCAGCGGGCCGATCTACGAGCAGTACTTC
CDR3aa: CASSGPIYEQYF

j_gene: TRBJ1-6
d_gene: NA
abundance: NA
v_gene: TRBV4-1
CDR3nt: TGCGCCAGCAGCCAGGCCATGGGGGGGCGATACTATAATTCACCCCTCCACTTT
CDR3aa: CASSQAMGGRYYNSPLHF

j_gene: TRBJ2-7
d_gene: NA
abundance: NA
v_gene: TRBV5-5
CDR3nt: TGTGCCAGCAGTTTTGTCGCCTCCCAGCCGCCAAGAGGCGAGCAGTACTTC
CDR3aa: CASSFVASQPPRGEQYF

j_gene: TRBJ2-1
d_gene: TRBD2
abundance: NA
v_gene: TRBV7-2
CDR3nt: TGTGCCAGCAGCTTCCGGCAGATAGCGGGGGGCCGAGGGCATGAGCAGTTCTTC
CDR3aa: CASSFRQIAGGRGHEQFF

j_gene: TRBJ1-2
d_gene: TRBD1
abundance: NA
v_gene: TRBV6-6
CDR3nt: TGTGCCAGCAGCCACGGACAGGGTAGCTATGGCTACACCTTC
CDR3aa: CASSHGQGSYGYTF

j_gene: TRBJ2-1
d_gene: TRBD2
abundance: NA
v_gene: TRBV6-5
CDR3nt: TGTGCCAGCATTCGGACTAGCGGGGGTTATAATGAGCAGTTCTTC
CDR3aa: CASIRTSGGYNEQFF

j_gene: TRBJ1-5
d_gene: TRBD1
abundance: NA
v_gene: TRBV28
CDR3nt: TGTGCCAGCAGTTTCCGGCGACAGGGGGCGGTTAGTCAGCCCCAGCATTTT
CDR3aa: CASSFRRQGAVSQPQHF

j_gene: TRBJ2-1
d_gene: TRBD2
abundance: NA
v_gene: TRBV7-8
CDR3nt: TGTGCCAGCAGCTCCGTCGGGGGGGGCTACAATGAGCAGTTCTTC
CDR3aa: CASSSVGGGYNEQFF

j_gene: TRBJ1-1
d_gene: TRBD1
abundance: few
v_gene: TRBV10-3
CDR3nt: TGTGCCATCAGTGAACTGGGACAGACGAACACTGAAGCTTTCTTT
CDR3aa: CAISELGQTNTEAFF

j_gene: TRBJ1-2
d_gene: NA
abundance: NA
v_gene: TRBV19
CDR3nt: TGTGCCAGTAGTTACCGGGACTCAACCTCCACTCACTATGGCTACACCTTC
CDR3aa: CASSYRDSTSTHYGYTF

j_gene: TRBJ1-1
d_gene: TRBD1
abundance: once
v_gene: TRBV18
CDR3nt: TGTGCCAGCTCACCGGGACAGGGGCGGCACACTGAAGCTTTCTTT
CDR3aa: CASSPGQGRHTEAFF